This T cell receptor (beta chain) was profiled in a study of blood T cell repertoires in COVID-19. Background on the study: Samples came from the United States, Italy and Spain, spanning acute and convalescent COVID-19. PBMCs, B-cell-depleted T cells, or T cells provided the cDNA or gDNA that made up the material.

The CDR3 has 16 residues. The V segment lost 1 base and the J segment 3 bases; nucleotides outside the gene matches: 4. The germline CDR1 and CDR2 sequences are KGHSH and LQKENI. Authors' methods: Using reference gene primer amplification, nucleated cell counts were estimated. This table comes from immunoSEQ multiplex PCR, and its TCRdb copy is limited to in-frame clones, with some not included. Clone size and V and J calls were adopted from that table, with D and trimming inferred from the DNA. The table has roughly 32,000 clones, just over 85% seen once. The sequenced sample consisted of peripheral blood. J is TRBJ2-2 and V is TRBV18; 8 nucleotides align to TRBD2. This receptor was identified in a woman older than 75 with active or convalescent COVID-19. CDR3 nucleotides: TGTGCCAGCTCACCACTCGTCGGGGGGGACACCGGGGAGCTGTTTTTT. This translates into CASSPLVGGDTGELFF.